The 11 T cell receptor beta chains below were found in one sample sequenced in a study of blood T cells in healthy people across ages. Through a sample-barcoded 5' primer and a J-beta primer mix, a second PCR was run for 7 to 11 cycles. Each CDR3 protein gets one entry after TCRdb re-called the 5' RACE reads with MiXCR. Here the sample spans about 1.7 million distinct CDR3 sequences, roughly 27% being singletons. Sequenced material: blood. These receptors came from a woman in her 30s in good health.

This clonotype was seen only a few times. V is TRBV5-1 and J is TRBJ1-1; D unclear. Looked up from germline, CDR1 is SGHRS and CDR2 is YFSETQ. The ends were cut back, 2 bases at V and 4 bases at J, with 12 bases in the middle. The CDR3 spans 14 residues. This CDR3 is CASSLPGDFTEAFF. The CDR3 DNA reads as TGCGCCAGCAGCTTACCAGGAGACTTCACTGAAGCTTTCTTT.

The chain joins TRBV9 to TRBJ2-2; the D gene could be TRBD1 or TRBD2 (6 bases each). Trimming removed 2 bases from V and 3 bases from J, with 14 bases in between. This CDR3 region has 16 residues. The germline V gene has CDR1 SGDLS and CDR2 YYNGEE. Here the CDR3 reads CASSVGGRAYTGELFF. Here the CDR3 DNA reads TGTGCCAGCAGCGTCGGGGGCAGGGCGTACACCGGGGAGCTGTTTTTT.

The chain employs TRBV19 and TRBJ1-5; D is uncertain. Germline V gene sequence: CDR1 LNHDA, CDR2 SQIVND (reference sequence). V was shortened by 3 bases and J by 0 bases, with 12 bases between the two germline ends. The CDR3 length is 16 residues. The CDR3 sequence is CASSIRVGDSNQPQHF. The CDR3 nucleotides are TGTGCCAGTAGTATCAGAGTCGGGGATAGCAATCAGCCCCAGCATTTT.

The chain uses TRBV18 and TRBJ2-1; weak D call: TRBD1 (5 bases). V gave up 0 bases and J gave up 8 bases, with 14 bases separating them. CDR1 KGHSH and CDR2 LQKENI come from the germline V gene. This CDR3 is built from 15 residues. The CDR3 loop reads CASSPPSAAQDEQFF. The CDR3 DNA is TGTGCCAGCTCACCACCCTCGGCAGCACAGGATGAGCAGTTCTTC.

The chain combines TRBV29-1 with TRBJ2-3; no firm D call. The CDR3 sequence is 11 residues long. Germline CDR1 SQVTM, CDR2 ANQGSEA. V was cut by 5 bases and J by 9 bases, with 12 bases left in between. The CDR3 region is CSVFSQDTQYF. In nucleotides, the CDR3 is TGCAGCGTTTTTAGCCAGGACACGCAGTATTTT.

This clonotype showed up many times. CDR3 amino acids: CSVDPGADTQYF. CDR3 DNA: TGCAGCGTTGATCCCGGGGCAGATACGCAGTATTTT. V gene TRBV29-1 combines with J gene TRBJ2-3, with TRBD2 as a possible D gene (5 bases). V was cut by 3 bases and J by 4 bases, with 8 bases left in between. Germline loops: CDR1 SQVTM, CDR2 ANQGSEA. This CDR3 contains 12 residues.

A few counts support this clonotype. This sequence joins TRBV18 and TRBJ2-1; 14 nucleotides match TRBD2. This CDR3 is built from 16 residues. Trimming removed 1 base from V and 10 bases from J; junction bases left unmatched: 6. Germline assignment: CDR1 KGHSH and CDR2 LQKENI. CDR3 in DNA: TGTGCCAGCTCACCACTGGGGACTAGCGGGAGTGAGGAGCAGTTCTTC. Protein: CASSPLGTSGSEEQFF.

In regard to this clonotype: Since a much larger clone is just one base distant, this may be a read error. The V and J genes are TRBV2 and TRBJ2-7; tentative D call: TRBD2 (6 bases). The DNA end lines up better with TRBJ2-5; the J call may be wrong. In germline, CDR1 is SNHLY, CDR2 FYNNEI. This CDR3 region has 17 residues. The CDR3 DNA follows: TGTGCCAGCAGTCCAACCCCTCTCCGGGGGAGGTCGGAGACCCAGTACTTC. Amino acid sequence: CASSPTPLRGRSETQYF.

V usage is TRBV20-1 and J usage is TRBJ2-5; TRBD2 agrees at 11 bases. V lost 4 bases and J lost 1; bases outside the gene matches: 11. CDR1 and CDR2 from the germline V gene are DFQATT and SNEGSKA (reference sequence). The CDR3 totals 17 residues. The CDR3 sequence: CSATHGLAGSIQETQYF. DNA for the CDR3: TGCAGTGCTACCCACGGACTAGCGGGCAGTATCCAAGAGACCCAGTACTTC.

CDR3 in amino acids: CSATPEGYSSYNEQFF. Here the CDR3 DNA reads TGCAGTGCTACCCCTGAGGGTTATAGCTCCTACAATGAGCAGTTCTTC. This chain connects TRBV20-1 to TRBJ2-1; D may be TRBD2 (5 bases). Germline loops: CDR1 DFQATT, CDR2 SNEGSKA (reference sequence). CDR3 length: 16 amino acids. V lost 4 bases, J lost 0 bases, and 16 bases lay in between.

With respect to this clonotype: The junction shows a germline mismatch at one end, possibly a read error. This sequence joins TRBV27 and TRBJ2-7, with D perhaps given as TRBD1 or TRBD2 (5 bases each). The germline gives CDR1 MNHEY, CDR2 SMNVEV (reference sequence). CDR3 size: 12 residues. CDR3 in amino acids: CASSLGPTERYF. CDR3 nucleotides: TGTGCCAGCAGTTTGGGACCAACCGAGCGGTACTTC.